A selection of T cell receptor beta chains follows, all from one sample in a study of T cells in Graves' hyperthyroidism and ophthalmopathy. TCRdb re-analysed the multiplex PCR reads in MiXCR, keeping a single row per CDR3 protein. The table has about 690,000 distinct CDR3 sequences, around a sixth seen once. Sequencing was carried out using blood. The receptors shown here come from a middle-aged man with Graves' hyperthyroidism. CDR3s include the opening cysteine and the closing phenylalanine or tryptophan. Fields, in order: V gene, clone size, D gene, J gene, CDR3 DNA, CDR3 protein. The D gene is left open where the match is weak. Not every row has a clone size; where given, it reads once, few, many or a size class.

TRBV6-1	many	TRBD2	TRBJ2-1	TGTGCCAGCAGAAACGGGGGGAGCTCCTACAATGAGCAGTTCTTC	CASRNGGSSYNEQFF
TRBV29-1	many	TRBD2	TRBJ2-3	TGCAGCGTTGTACTAGCGGGAGGCCAAGGCACAGATACGCAGTATTTT	CSVVLAGGQGTDTQYF
TRBV20-1	few	-	TRBJ1-4	TGCAGTGCTAGAGATGTCGGCAGACAGGAAAAACTGTTTTTT	CSARDVGRQEKLFF
TRBV28	many	-	TRBJ2-7	TGTGCCAGCACCCCGGCCCTAGTGGTCTACGAGCAGTACTTC	CASTPALVVYEQYF
TRBV24-1	-	TRBD1	TRBJ2-5	TGTGCCACCAGTGATTTGAAAGGACAGGGTTTGGAGACCCAGTACTTC	CATSDLKGQGLETQYF
TRBV13	-	-	TRBJ1-5	TGTGCCAGCAGCTTAAGAGGGACTAATCAGCCCCAGCATTTT	CASSLRGTNQPQHF
TRBV27	many	TRBD2	TRBJ2-7	TGTGCCAGCAGTTTACTGGGACTAGCGGGAGGGCCAGCCTACGAGCAGTACTTC	CASSLLGLAGGPAYEQYF
TRBV7-9	many	-	TRBJ2-7	TGTGCCAGCAGCCCATCACTCGGGGCCGACGAGCAGTACTTC	CASSPSLGADEQYF
TRBV28	-	TRBD2	TRBJ2-1	TGTGCCAGCATTCACAGCACTCCGGGACTAGCGGGAGTTAGTGAGCAGTTCTTC	CASIHSTPGLAGVSEQFF
TRBV18	-	-	TRBJ2-5	TGTGCCAGCTCAGCAGTGGGGGACCAAGAGACCCAGTACTTC	CASSAVGDQETQYF
TRBV28	many	-	TRBJ1-1	TGTGCCAGCAGACTCGGAGACAGACACACTGAAGCTTTCTTT	CASRLGDRHTEAFF
TRBV29-1	-	TRBD1	TRBJ2-1	TGCAGCGTTCAGGGACAGGTCTCCTACAATGAGCAGTTCTTC	CSVQGQVSYNEQFF
TRBV15	-	TRBD1	TRBJ1-4	TGTGCCACCAGCAGAGGACAGGGCGAAAAACTGTTTTTT	CATSRGQGEKLFF
TRBV28	many	TRBD2	TRBJ2-3	TGTGCCAGCAGTTACTCAGCGGGAGTAGGAGATACGCAGTATTTT	CASSYSAGVGDTQYF
TRBV20-1	many	-	TRBJ2-7	TGCAGTGCTAGTCCCCGGGGCTACGAGCAGTACTTC	CSASPRGYEQYF
TRBV28	many	TRBD2	TRBJ2-2	TGTGCCAGCAGGTCCCGGGGGGTCGGGAGGACCAACGGGGAGCTGTTTTTT	CASRSRGVGRTNGELFF
TRBV2	many	-	TRBJ1-1	TGTGCCAGCAGCCGACAGGTGAACACTGAAGCTTTCTTT	CASSRQVNTEAFF
TRBV10-3	many	-	TRBJ1-4	TGTGCCATCTCCGAGAGGGGGTTTGGGGAAAAACTGTTTTTT	CAISERGFGEKLFF
TRBV9	-	TRBD2	TRBJ2-1	TGTGCCAGCAGCTTTACGGGACTAGCGGACAATGAGCAGTTCTTC	CASSFTGLADNEQFF
TRBV10-3	-	-	TRBJ2-3	TGTGCCATCAGTGATTTTCTCAACATCACAGATACGCAGTATTTT	CAISDFLNITDTQYF
TRBV29-1	many	TRBD2	TRBJ2-5	TGCAGCGTTATCCTAGCGGGACGTGATGGTAGGACCCAGTACTTC	CSVILAGRDGRTQYF
TRBV2	many	TRBD1	TRBJ2-1	TGTGCCAGCACCGGAAATCAGGACAGGGAGGACGATGAGCAGTTCTTC	CASTGNQDREDDEQFF
TRBV5-1	-	TRBD2	TRBJ2-1	TGCGCCAGCAGCTTGGGCGTGGGACTAGCGGGAGTAGAGCAGTTCTTC	CASSLGVGLAGVEQFF
TRBV28	-	-	TRBJ1-5	TGTGCCAGCAGTTTAGCCCGGACGGGAGGTTGGCGGCCCCAGCATTTT	CASSLARTGGWRPQHF
TRBV18	-	-	TRBJ2-5	TGTGCCAGCTCAAAGGGTTTGGTTGGAGAGACCCAGTACTTC	CASSKGLVGETQYF
TRBV19	many	TRBD1	TRBJ1-1	TGTGCCAGTAGTTGGACAGGTGCTTCGGAAGCTTTCTTT	CASSWTGASEAFF
TRBV7-9	-	-	TRBJ2-3	TGTGCCAGCAGCATTTTGACAGGCCCGCGCTCAGATACGCAGTATTTT	CASSILTGPRSDTQYF
TRBV10-3	many	-	TRBJ1-2	TGTGCCATCAGTGAGTCAGGGTATGGCTACACCTTC	CAISESGYGYTF
TRBV7-9	many	TRBD1	TRBJ2-3	TGTGCCAGCAGCTCCGGACAGGGGGATTTGAATACGCAGTATTTT	CASSSGQGDLNTQYF
TRBV5-1	many	-	TRBJ2-1	TGCGCCAGCAGAAGCGAGGGAGCTTTCAATGAGCAGTTCTTC	CASRSEGAFNEQFF
TRBV27	many	-	TRBJ1-5	TGTGCCAGCAGACCGGACGGATCTAATCAGCCCCAGCATTTT	CASRPDGSNQPQHF
TRBV24-1	few	TRBD2	TRBJ2-3	TGTGCCACCAGCCATAGCGGGGAGGCAGATACGCAGTATTTT	CATSHSGEADTQYF
TRBV5-1	few	-	TRBJ1-4	TGCGCCAGCAGCTTGGGGCAGTTTAGGGGGAATGAAAAACTGTTTTTT	CASSLGQFRGNEKLFF
TRBV2	many	TRBD2	TRBJ2-3	TGTGCCAGCAGTATCCGGGAGGCAGATACGCAGTATTTT	CASSIREADTQYF
TRBV10-1	-	-	TRBJ2-7	TGCGCCAGCAGTCGCGGGACCCCGGGGGAGCAGTACTTC	CASSRGTPGEQYF
TRBV5-8	-	-	TRBJ1-1	TGTGCCAGCAGCTTTTTGGGTCAACAAATCGACGCTGAAGCTTTCTTT	CASSFLGQQIDAEAFF
TRBV5-1	-	TRBD2	TRBJ2-1	TGCGCCAGCAGGGGTGAGGCGGGAGAAAATGAGCAGTTCTTC	CASRGEAGENEQFF
TRBV3-1	-	TRBD2	TRBJ2-6	TGTGCCAGCAGCCACCCCCCCGGAGCGGGAGGGTCAGGGGCCAACGTCCTGACTTTC	CASSHPPGAGGSGANVLTF
TRBV30	-	-	TRBJ1-1	TGTGCCTGGAGTATGGGGGTCAACACTGAAGCTTCCTTT	CAWSMGVNTEASF
TRBV13	few	-	TRBJ2-7	TGTGCCAGCAGCCCGATGCAGATCCTACAGGGTGGATTGCCCTACGAGCAGTACTTC	CASSPMQILQGGLPYEQYF
TRBV7-2	many	-	TRBJ2-7	TGTGCCAGCAGCAGAGAGAGGGCCGAGCAGTACTTC	CASSRERAEQYF
TRBV20-1	-	-	TRBJ2-3	TGCAGTGCTAGAGAGGGGGGAGGCACAGATACGCAGTATTTT	CSAREGGGTDTQYF
TRBV27	many	-	TRBJ1-6	TGTGCCAGCGGCATAACAGGGCAGTATTCACCCCTCCACTTT	CASGITGQYSPLHF
TRBV10-3	once	-	TRBJ2-1	TGTGCCATCAGTGAGCCCTACTCCTACAATGAGCAGTTCTTC	CAISEPYSYNEQFF
TRBV6-1	-	-	TRBJ2-5	TGTGCCAGCAGTGAAGGTCGACAGTGGAGGGAGACCCAGTACTTC	CASSEGRQWRETQYF
TRBV30	many	TRBD1	TRBJ2-5	TGTGCCTGGAGAGGGGGCCCCTCAGAGACCCAGTACTTC	CAWRGGPSETQYF
TRBV10-3	many	-	TRBJ1-3	TGTGCCATCAGTGGGTACACAGGCGGAGAGTCTGGAAACACCATATATTTT	CAISGYTGGESGNTIYF
TRBV28	many	TRBD2	TRBJ2-7	TGTGCCAGCAGTTTTGTAGCGGGAAAGTGGCAGTACTTC	CASSFVAGKWQYF
TRBV9	many	-	TRBJ1-1	TGTGCCAGCAGCCCCGATTTGATCACTGAAGCTTTCTTT	CASSPDLITEAFF
TRBV6-4	few	-	TRBJ1-6	TGTGCCAGCAGTGACGGGGTGGGCCCCCTCCACTTT	CASSDGVGPLHF
TRBV7-2	few	-	TRBJ1-1	TGTGCCAGCAGCTTAGATGGGGCGAGCACTGAAGCTTTCTTT	CASSLDGASTEAFF
TRBV7-9	-	-	TRBJ1-2	TGTGCCAGCAGCTTACCGCCTGACAGCGGACCCTATGGCTACACCTTC	CASSLPPDSGPYGYTF
TRBV9	many	-	TRBJ1-1	TGTGCCAGCAGCGGGGGCCTCGGGGGCACTGAAGCTTTCTTT	CASSGGLGGTEAFF
TRBV20-1	few	TRBD1	TRBJ1-1	TGCAGTGGCGACAGGGGGCCTGAAGCTTTCTTT	CSGDRGPEAFF
TRBV7-3	few	-	TRBJ2-3	TGTGCCAGCAGCCAATGGGGAGGGGGGAATACGCAGTATTTT	CASSQWGGGNTQYF
TRBV28	few	TRBD1	TRBJ2-1	TGTGCCAGCAACAGACAGGGGGCCGGTGAGCAGTTCTTC	CASNRQGAGEQFF
TRBV28	many	TRBD1	TRBJ1-1	TGTGCCAGCAGTCCCACGACAGGGGTCACAATTGAAGCTTTCTTT	CASSPTTGVTIEAFF
TRBV28	-	-	TRBJ1-5	TGTGCCAGCAGTTTACCCATGAAAATTCAGCCCCAGCATTTT	CASSLPMKIQPQHF